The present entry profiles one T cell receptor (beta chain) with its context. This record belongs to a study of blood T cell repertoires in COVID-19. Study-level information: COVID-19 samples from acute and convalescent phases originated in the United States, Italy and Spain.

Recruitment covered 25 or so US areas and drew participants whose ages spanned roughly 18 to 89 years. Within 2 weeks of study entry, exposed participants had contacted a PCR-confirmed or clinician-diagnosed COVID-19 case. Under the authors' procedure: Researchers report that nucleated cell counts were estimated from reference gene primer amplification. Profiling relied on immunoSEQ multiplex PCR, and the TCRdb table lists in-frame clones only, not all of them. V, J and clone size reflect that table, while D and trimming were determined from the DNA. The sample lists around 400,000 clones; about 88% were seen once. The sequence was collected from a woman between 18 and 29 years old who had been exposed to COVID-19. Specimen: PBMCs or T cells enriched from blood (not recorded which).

This chain's CDR3 is CASSPWTGGGYTF. The CDR3 nucleotides are TGTGCCAGCAGCCCCTGGACAGGGGGAGGCTACACCTTC. This rearrangement joins TRBV5-6 to TRBJ1-2, with 10 bases identical to TRBD1. Losses at the gene ends were 4 bases for V and 8 bases for J; bases not matched to a gene: 5. This CDR3 is 13 amino acids long. Germline CDR1 is SGHDT and CDR2 is YYEEEE.